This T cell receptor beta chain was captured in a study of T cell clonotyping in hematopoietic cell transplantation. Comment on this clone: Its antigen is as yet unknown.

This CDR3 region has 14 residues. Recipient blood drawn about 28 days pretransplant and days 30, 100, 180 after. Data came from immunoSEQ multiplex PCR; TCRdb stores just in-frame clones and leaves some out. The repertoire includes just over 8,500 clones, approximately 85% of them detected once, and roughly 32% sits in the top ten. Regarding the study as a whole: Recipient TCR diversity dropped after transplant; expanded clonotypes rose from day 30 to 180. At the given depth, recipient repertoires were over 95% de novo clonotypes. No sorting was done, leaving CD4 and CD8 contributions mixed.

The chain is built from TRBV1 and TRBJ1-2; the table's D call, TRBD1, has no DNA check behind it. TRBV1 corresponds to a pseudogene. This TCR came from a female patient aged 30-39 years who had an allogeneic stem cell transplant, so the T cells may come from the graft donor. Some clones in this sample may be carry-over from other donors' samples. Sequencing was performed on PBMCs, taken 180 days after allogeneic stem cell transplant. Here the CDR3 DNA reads TGCACCAGCAGCCAAGATAAAGGGGGCACTGGCTACACCTTC. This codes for CTSSQDKGGTGYTF.